This T cell receptor (beta chain) originates from a study of blood T cells in healthy people across ages. Study at large: Every two T cells gave about one barcoded beta molecule via template switching.

The use of a sample-barcoded 5' primer and a J-beta primer mix characterized a second PCR of roughly 6 to 12 cycles. TCRdb re-called the 5' RACE reads through MiXCR, storing one row per CDR3 protein. The repertoire holds about 1.1 million distinct CDR3 sequences, under 40% seen once, with around 13% in the top ten. This clonotype was observed a handful of times. One end of the junction fails to match germline, which may point to a read error. Germline CDR1 and CDR2: SSHAT and FNYEAQ (reference sequence). The CDR3 loop spans 13 amino acids. This clonotype was sampled from a young man in good health. The sequencing input was blood. V and J are TRBV7-7 and TRBJ2-1; 9 bases match TRBD2. In DNA form, the CDR3 reads TGTGCTAGCAGCTTAGCGGGGGCTACGGAGCAGTTCTTC. Protein sequence: CASSLAGATEQFF.